This TCR beta chain was profiled in a study of T-cell memory formation after mild COVID-19. MiXCR, run by TCRdb on the 5' RACE reads, gives a single entry per CDR3 protein. The sample records roughly 250,000 distinct CDR3 sequences, about a sixth being singletons. The CDR3 is 16 amino acids. V lost 1 base, J lost 2 bases, and 15 bases lay in between. The V gene's germline CDR1 is LGHNA and CDR2 YSLEER. The clonotype originates from a man aged 18 to 35 who had mild COVID-19 (a few samples of this study predate the infection). Cell type and time point are not known. Specimen: PBMCs or a T cell subset sorted from them (not recorded which). V usage is TRBV4-3 and J usage is TRBJ2-7; tentatively, D is TRBD1 (5 bases). In nucleotides, the CDR3 is TGCGCCAGCAGCCAAGGGGGAACAGGTGTCCCCTACGAGCAGTACGTC. It is translated as CASSQGGTGVPYEQYV.